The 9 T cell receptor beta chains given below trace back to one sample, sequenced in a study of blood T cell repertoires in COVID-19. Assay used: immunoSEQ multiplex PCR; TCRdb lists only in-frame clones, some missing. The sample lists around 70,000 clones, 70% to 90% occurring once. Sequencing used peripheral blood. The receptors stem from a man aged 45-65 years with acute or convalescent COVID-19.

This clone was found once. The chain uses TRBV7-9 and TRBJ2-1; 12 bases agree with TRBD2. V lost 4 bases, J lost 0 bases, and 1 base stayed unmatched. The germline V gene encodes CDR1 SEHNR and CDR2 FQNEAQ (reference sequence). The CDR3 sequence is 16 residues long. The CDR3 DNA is TGTGCCAGCAGCTCGACTAGCGGGAGCTCCTACAATGAGCAGTTCTTC. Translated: CASSSTSGSSYNEQFF.

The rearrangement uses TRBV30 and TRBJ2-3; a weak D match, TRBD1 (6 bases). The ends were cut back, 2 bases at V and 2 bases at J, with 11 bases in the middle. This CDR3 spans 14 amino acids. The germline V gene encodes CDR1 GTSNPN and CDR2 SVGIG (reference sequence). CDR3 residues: CAWSWGLYTDTQYF. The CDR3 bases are TGTGCCTGGAGTTGGGGGCTTTACACAGATACGCAGTATTTT.

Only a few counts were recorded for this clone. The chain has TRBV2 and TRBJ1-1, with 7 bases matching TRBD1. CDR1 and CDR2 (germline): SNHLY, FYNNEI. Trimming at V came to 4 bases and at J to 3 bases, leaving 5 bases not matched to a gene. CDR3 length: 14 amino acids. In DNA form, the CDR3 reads TGTGCCAGCAGTGTACTACAGGGGTACACTGAAGCTTTCTTT. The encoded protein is CASSVLQGYTEAFF.

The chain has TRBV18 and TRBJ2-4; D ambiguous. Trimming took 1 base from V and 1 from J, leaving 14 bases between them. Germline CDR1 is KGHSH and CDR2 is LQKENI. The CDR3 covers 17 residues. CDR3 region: CASSPRVSKEAKNIQYF. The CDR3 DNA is TGTGCCAGCTCACCACGAGTCAGTAAGGAGGCCAAAAACATTCAGTACTTC. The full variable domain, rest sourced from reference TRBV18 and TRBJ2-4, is NAGVMQNPRHLVRRRGQEARLRCSPMKGHSHVYWYRQLPEEGLKFMVYLQKENIIDESGMPKERFSAEFPKEGPSILRIQQVVRGDSAAYFCASSPRVSKEAKNIQYFGAGTRLSVL.

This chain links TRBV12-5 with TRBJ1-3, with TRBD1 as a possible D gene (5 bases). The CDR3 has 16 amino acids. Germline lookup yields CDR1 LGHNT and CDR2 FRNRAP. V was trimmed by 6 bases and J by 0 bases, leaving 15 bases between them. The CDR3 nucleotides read TGTGCTAGTGGGGGGGGACGTAAAGTCTCTGGAAACACCATATATTTT. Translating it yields CASGGGRKVSGNTIYF.

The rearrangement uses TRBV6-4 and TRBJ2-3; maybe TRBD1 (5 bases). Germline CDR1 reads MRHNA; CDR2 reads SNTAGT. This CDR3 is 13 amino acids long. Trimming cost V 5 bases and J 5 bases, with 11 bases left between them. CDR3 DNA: TGTGCCAGCAGTAGAGACAGCCAAGATACGCAGTATTTT. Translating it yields CASSRDSQDTQYF.

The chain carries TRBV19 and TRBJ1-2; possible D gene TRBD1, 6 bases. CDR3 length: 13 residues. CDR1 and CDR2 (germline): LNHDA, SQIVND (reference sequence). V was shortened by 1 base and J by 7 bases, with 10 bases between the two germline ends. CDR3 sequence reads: CASSIAQGSGYTF. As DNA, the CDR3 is TGTGCCAGTAGTATAGCACAGGGCTCTGGCTACACCTTC. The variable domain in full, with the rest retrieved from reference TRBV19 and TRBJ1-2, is DGGITQSPKYLFRKEGQNVTLSCEQNLNHDAMYWYRQDPGQGLRLIYYSQIVNDFQKGDIAEGYSVSREKKESFPLTVTSAQKNPTAFYLCASSIAQGSGYTFGSGTRLTVV.

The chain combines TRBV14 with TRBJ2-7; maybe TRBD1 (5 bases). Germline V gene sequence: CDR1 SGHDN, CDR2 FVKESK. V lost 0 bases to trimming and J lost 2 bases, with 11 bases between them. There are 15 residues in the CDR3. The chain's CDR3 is CASSQDWGRAYEQYF. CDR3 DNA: TGTGCCAGCAGCCAAGATTGGGGCAGAGCCTACGAGCAGTACTTC.

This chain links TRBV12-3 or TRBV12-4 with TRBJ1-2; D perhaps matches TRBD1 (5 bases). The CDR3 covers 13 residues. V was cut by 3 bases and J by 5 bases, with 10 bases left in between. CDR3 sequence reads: CASSFLEGYGYTF. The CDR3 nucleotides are TGTGCCAGCAGTTTTTTGGAGGGGTATGGCTACACCTTC.